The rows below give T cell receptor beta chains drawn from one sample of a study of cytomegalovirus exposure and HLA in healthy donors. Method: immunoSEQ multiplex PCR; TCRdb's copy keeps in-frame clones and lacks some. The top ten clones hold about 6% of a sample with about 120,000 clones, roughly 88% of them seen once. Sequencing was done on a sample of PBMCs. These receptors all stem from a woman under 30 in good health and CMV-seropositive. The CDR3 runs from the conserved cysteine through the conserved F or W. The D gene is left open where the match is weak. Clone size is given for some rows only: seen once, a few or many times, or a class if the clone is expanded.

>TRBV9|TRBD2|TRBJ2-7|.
CASSVGGSGTEQYF
TGTGCCAGCAGCGTAGGGGGAAGCGGGACCGAGCAGTACTTC
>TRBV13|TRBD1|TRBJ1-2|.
CASSSGTGGYGYTF
TGTGCCAGCAGCTCCGGGACAGGGGGCTATGGCTACACCTTC
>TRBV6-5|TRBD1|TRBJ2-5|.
CASSLGQGEEKTQYF
TGTGCCAGCAGCCTAGGACAGGGCGAAGAAAAGACCCAGTACTTC
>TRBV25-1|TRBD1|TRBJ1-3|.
CASSDRGITGNTIYF
TGTGCCAGCAGTGACAGGGGGATCACTGGAAACACCATATATTTT
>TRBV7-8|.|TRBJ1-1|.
CASSFGAGLYAFF
TGTGCCAGCAGCTTTGGGGCAGGGCTTTACGCTTTCTTT
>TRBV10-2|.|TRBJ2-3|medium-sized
CASGPGVNTDTQYF
TGCGCCAGCGGCCCGGGGGTAAACACAGATACGCAGTATTTT
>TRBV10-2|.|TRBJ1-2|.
CASRGVGDGYTF
TGCGCCAGCAGAGGAGTGGGAGATGGCTACACCTTC
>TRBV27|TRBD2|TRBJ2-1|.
CASSSIPGTNNEQFF
TGTGCCAGCAGTTCAATACCCGGGACTAACAATGAGCAGTTCTTC
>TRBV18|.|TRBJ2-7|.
CASSPKPGRTASYEQYF
TGTGCCAGCTCACCGAAACCGGGACGGACAGCCAGCTACGAGCAGTACTTC
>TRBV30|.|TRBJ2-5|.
CAWSLSETQYF
TGTGCCTGGAGCCTGTCCGAGACCCAGTACTTC
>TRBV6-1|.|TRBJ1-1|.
CASQVSLHTEAFF
TGTGCCAGCCAGGTTAGTTTGCACACTGAAGCTTTCTTT
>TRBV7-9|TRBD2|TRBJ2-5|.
CASSLVGAGGVETQYF
TGTGCCAGCAGCTTAGTAGGTGCGGGGGGTGTTGAGACCCAGTACTTC
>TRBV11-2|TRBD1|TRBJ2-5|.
CASTSGTGRATQYF
TGTGCCAGCACCTCCGGGACAGGGAGAGCGACCCAGTACTTC
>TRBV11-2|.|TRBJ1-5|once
CASSLAPNQPQHF
TGTGCCAGCAGCTTAGCCCCGAATCAGCCCCAGCATTTT
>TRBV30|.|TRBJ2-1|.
CAWSFLQGSLYNEQFF
TGTGCCTGGAGTTTCCTACAGGGTAGTCTCTACAATGAGCAGTTCTTC
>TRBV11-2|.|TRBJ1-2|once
CASSLEAGSSYTF
TGTGCCAGCAGCTTAGAGGCAGGGTCGAGCTACACCTTC
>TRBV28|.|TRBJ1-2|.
CASSLSFGAGGYGYTF
TGTGCCAGCAGTTTATCATTTGGGGCAGGCGGCTATGGCTACACCTTC
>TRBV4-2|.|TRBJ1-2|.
CASSPTDKNYGYTF
TGTGCCAGCAGCCCTACAGATAAGAACTATGGCTACACCTTC
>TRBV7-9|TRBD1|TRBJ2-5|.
CASSPTDRVLETQYF
TGTGCCAGCAGCCCTACCGACAGGGTATTGGAGACCCAGTACTTC
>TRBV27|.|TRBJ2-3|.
CASSFTASTDTQYF
TGTGCCAGCAGTTTCACTGCTAGCACAGATACGCAGTATTTT
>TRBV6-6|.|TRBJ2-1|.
CASSYYDSNEQFF
TGTGCCAGCAGTTATTACGACAGTAATGAGCAGTTCTTC
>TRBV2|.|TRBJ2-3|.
CASRATLGEADTQYF
TGTGCCAGCCGCGCGACACTAGGGGAGGCAGATACGCAGTATTTT
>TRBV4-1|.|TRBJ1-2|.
CASSPPHSYGYTF
TGCGCCAGCAGCCCCCCCCACAGCTATGGCTACACCTTC
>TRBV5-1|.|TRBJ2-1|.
CASSLSGASSYNEQFF
TGCGCCAGCAGCTTGTCAGGGGCCAGCTCCTACAATGAGCAGTTCTTC
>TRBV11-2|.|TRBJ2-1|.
CASSLRDNEQFF
TGTGCCAGCAGCCTCCGGGACAATGAGCAGTTCTTC
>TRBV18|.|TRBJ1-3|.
CASSFTGPPGGNTIYF
TGTGCCAGCTCGTTCACAGGGCCCCCGGGAGGAAACACCATATATTTT
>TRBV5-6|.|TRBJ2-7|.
CASSLDPTGSYEQYF
TGTGCCAGCAGCTTGGACCCGACTGGTTCCTACGAGCAGTACTTC